This record covers a single TCR beta chain. This may stem from a read error, because a much larger clone lies one nucleotide away. The data originate from a study of tumor-infiltrating lymphocytes in primary liver carcinoma. Germline CDR1 is SQVTM and CDR2 is ANQGSEA. The CDR3 has 15 amino acids. Unsorted bulk tissue, roughly 19-33 mg of it, served as the source for co-extraction of RNA and DNA. The authors sampled five separate regions per tumor. Total RNA (around 510 ng) served as template for TCR beta cDNA synthesis primed by a constant-region primer. Investigators got TCR beta libraries out of three nested multiplex PCR rounds, done with slightly modified ARM-PCR. Two initial PCR rounds of around 10 cycles each paired TRBV1-TRBV30 forward primers with a C-beta reverse primer. A single record per CDR3 protein comes from TCRdb applying MiXCR to the multiplex PCR reads. The repertoire includes approximately 110,000 distinct CDR3 sequences, 50% to 70% of them detected once, and 9.3% sits in the top ten.

This receptor was obtained from a woman aged 55-69 years with primary liver carcinoma and hepatitis B virus infection. The chain is built from TRBV29-1 and TRBJ2-3, with 7 bases identical to TRBD1. The specimen was liver tumor tissue from sampling region 1. Noted subset: tumor region T1, superior pole. The CDR3 DNA reads TGCATCGTTGAAGGACAGGAGACGAGCACAGATACGCAGTATTTT. Protein product: CIVEGQETSTDTQYF.